This record covers a single T cell receptor (beta chain). Its antigen is not known. Each cDNA molecule in the library carried unique molecular identifiers. TCRdb used MiXCR to reprocess the RACE reads, holding one entry per CDR3 protein. The sample yields tens of thousands of distinct CDR3 sequences, roughly a tenth seen once. The data originate from a study of human T cells and chemical hapten exposure. On the study more broadly: Patients had diphenylcyclopropenone applied to the scalp weekly throughout the approximately 25-week study. Mostly female, the patients presented with alopecia areata, totalis or universalis. Overall study findings and caveats: Patch test score was positively correlated with the counts of PT1 expanded TCRs.

V shed 4 bases and J shed 4 bases, with 18 bases lying between them. In germline, CDR1 is SGHNT, CDR2 YENEEA. This CDR3 region has 16 residues. Described time point: pre-sensitization, week 0. The treatment is: therapeutic diphenylcyclopropenone sensitization with weekly scalp DPC. This chain links TRBV11-3 with TRBJ2-3, with D perhaps TRBD1 or TRBD2 (6 bases each). Sequenced here: whole blood, sampled in connection with sensitization to the hapten diphenylcyclopropenone (DPC). This clonotype was obtained from a woman aged 40 to 50 with alopecia areata. Some clones in this sample may be carry-over from other donors' samples. In DNA form, the CDR3 reads TGTGCCAGCAGCTCGGGTACAGGGACGGGGGCAGATACGCAGTATTTT. Amino acids: CASSSGTGTGADTQYF.